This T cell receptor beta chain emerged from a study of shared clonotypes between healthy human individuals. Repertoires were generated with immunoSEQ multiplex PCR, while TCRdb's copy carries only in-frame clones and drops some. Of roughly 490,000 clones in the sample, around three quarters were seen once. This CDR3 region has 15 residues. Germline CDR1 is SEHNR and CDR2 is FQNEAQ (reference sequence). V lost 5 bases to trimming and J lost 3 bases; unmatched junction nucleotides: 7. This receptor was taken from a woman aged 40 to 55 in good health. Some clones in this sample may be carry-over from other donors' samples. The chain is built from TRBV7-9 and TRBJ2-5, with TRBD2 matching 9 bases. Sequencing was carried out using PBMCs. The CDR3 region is CASSRRGLAEETQYF. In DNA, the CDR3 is TGTGCCAGCAGCCGAAGGGGACTAGCTGAAGAGACCCAGTACTTC.